The T cell receptor beta chain described here comes from a study of blood T cells in healthy people across ages. The study, taken as a whole, reports: Estimated diversity that came from one million T cells was considered an underestimate. More naive CD4+ cells and higher diversity were found in long-lived than in aged donors.

There are 15 residues in the CDR3. Germline loops: CDR1 MDHEN, CDR2 SYDVKM. The ends lost 6 bases at V and 3 bases at J; junction bases unmatched: 10. Regarding this clonotype: Its antigen is not known.

Through a sample-barcoded 5' primer and a J-beta primer mix, a second PCR was run for roughly 6 to 11 cycles. A single record per CDR3 protein comes from TCRdb applying MiXCR to the 5' RACE reads. The table has some 760,000 distinct CDR3 sequences, about 25% seen once. These data were also filed under a second study, of T cells of mothers and their children. That report adds: The study obtained over 9 million TCR beta CDR3 reads per mother and a few million per child.

Input material: blood. This receptor was identified in a boy younger than 18 in good health. This chain uses TRBV28 with TRBJ2-7; 8 bases line up with TRBD1. The CDR3 DNA reads TGTGCCAGCAGCTCCCCGGGACAGGTAAACTACGAGCAGTACTTC. It specifies CASSSPGQVNYEQYF.